This T cell receptor beta chain originates from a study of blood T cells in healthy people across ages. For the study at large: About one barcoded beta molecule was captured per two T cells (by template switching).

Primers used in a second PCR of about 7 to 11 cycles were a sample-barcoded 5' primer and a J-beta primer mix. In TCRdb, the 5' RACE reads were re-called with MiXCR into one record per CDR3 protein. Here the sample spans fewer than 950,000 distinct CDR3 sequences, roughly 34% being singletons. Each donor supplied around 9.6 milliliters of peripheral blood. Total RNA, at least 6 micrograms per sample, came from PBMCs. Broader study findings: Measured against age, TCR beta diversity per million T cells decreased in a roughly linear manner.

With respect to this clonotype: Its specificity is unknown.

Material: blood. This sequence originates from a man aged 18 to 29 in good health.

The CDR3 loop reads CSVESGHREKLFF. The CDR3 bases are TGCAGCGTTGAGAGCGGACACCGAGAAAAACTGTTTTTT. The chain uses TRBV29-1 and TRBJ1-4; maybe TRBD1 (5 bases). This CDR3 has 13 amino acids. CDR1 and CDR2 (germline): SQVTM, ANQGSEA. The V and J ends lost 3 bases and 8 bases respectively, with 13 bases between them.